The following is a T cell receptor (beta chain) sequence with its context. What it binds is unknown. This may come from a read error, since a much larger clone is one base off. One entry per CDR3 protein results from TCRdb running MiXCR on the reads. The data show 450,000 to 600,000 distinct CDR3 sequences, with about 33% seen just once and roughly a sixth held by the top ten. This CDR3 is 11 amino acids long. Germline loops: CDR1 MNHEY, CDR2 SMNVEV (reference sequence). Trimming left V 5 bases short and J 3 bases short, with 5 bases between. This sample was taken from a study of T cell repertoires in cytomegalovirus infection.

The specimen comprised cultured PBMCs, sampled from culture after CMV antigen stimulation. The chain combines TRBV27 with TRBJ2-7, with unresolved D. This sequence was found in a human donor in good health (CMV status not recorded). Some clones in this sample may be carry-over from other donors' samples. CDR3 coding DNA: TGTGCCAGCAGTAAGGGCTACGAGCAGTACTTC. Amino acid sequence: CASSKGYEQYF.